This T cell receptor (beta chain) was documented in a study of blood T cell repertoires in COVID-19. Study-wide context: From T cells, B-cell-depleted T cells, or PBMCs came the material, which was cDNA or gDNA.

Followed over time, Seattle patients had been enrolled while infection was active. In the original processing: Estimated nucleated cell counts came from reference gene primer amplification. Sequenced by immunoSEQ multiplex PCR; TCRdb stores in-frame clones only, minus some. V, J and clone size reflect that table, while D and trimming were determined from the DNA. The sample lists around 400,000 clones, 70% to 90% occurring once. The CDR3 contains 17 residues. CDR1 and CDR2 from the germline V gene are LNHDA and SQIVND (reference sequence). V lost 0 bases to trimming and J lost 3 bases; unmatched junction nucleotides: 8.

The clonotype originates from a woman aged 55 to 70 with COVID-19, enrolled during active disease. This chain links TRBV19 with TRBJ1-5, with TRBD1 matching over 7 bases. The sample taken for sequencing was peripheral blood. The CDR3 nucleotides are TGTGCCAGTAGTATAGATACAGGGGAGATGTACAATCAGCCCCAGCATTTT. This gives the protein CASSIDTGEMYNQPQHF.